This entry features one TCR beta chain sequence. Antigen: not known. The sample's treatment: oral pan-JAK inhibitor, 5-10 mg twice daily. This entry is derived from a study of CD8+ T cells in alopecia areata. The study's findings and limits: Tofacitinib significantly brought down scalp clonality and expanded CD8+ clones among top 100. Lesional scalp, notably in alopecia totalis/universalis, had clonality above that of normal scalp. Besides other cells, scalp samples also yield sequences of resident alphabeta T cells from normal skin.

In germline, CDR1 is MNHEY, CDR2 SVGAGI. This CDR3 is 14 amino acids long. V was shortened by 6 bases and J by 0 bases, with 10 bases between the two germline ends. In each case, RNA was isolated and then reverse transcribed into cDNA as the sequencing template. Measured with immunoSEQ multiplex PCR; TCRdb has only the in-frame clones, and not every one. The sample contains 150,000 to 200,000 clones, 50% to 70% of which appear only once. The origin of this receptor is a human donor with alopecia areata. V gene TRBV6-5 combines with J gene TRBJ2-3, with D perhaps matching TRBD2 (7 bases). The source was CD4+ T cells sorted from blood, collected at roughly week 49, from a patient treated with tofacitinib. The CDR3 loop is CASSRGASTDTQYF. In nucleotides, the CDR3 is TGTGCCAGCAGCCGGGGGGCGAGCACAGATACGCAGTATTTT.